A selection of T cell receptor beta chains follows, all from one sample in a study of radiation and T cells in renal cell carcinoma. Profiled with immunoSEQ multiplex PCR; TCRdb holds only in-frame clones, not every one. This sample carries about 49,000 clones, approximately 83% of them seen once, and the ten largest clones take 31%. Here the sequenced sample was blood, taken from a patient whose treatment included radiotherapy and nephrectomy. The receptor set was obtained from a woman in her seventies with renal cell carcinoma. Both conserved end residues are part of each CDR3. Fields, in order: V gene, D gene, J gene, clone size, CDR3 protein, CDR3 DNA. D genes are given only for firm matches. Only part of the rows carry a size: once, few, many, or a class if the clone is expanded.

V: TRBV5-1
D: TRBD2
J: TRBJ2-7
size: once
CDR3: CASSSSGTTSYEQYF
DNA: TGCGCCAGCAGTTCATCCGGGACTACATCCTACGAGCAGTACTTC

V: TRBV30
D: NA
J: TRBJ2-7
size: NA
CDR3: CAWTPTGRLSYEQYF
DNA: TGTGCCTGGACCCCGACGGGTAGGCTCTCCTACGAGCAGTACTTC

V: TRBV1
D: NA
J: TRBJ2-6
size: NA
CDR3: CTSSRNSGGIQSSGANVLTF
DNA: TGCACCAGCAGCCGTAATAGCGGGGGTATCCAATCCTCTGGGGCCAACGTCCTGACTTTC

V: TRBV7-6
D: NA
J: TRBJ2-3
size: NA
CDR3: CASGFGVNTQYF
DNA: TGTGCCAGCGGTTTTGGGGTAAATACGCAGTATTTT

V: TRBV6-5
D: NA
J: TRBJ1-2
size: NA
CDR3: CASSYSGAAGYTF
DNA: TGTGCCAGCAGTTACTCCGGGGCTGCTGGCTACACCTTC

V: TRBV5-5
D: TRBD2
J: TRBJ2-3
size: NA
CDR3: CASSRTSGSSGTDTQYF
DNA: TGTGCCAGCAGCAGGACTAGCGGGAGCTCGGGCACAGATACGCAGTATTTT

V: TRBV7-6
D: TRBD1
J: TRBJ1-1
size: few
CDR3: CASSLGQGNTEAFF
DNA: TGTGCCAGCAGCTTAGGACAGGGAAACACTGAAGCTTTCTTT

V: TRBV6-5
D: TRBD1
J: TRBJ1-6
size: NA
CDR3: CASRQDRALNSPLHF
DNA: TGTGCCAGCAGACAGGACAGGGCCCTCAATTCACCCCTCCACTTT

V: TRBV7-2
D: NA
J: TRBJ1-5
size: NA
CDR3: CASSLERGQRQPQHF
DNA: TGTGCCAGCAGCTTAGAGCGGGGGCAAAGACAGCCCCAGCATTTT

V: TRBV6-1
D: NA
J: TRBJ1-2
size: NA
CDR3: CASKGLSDYTF
DNA: TGTGCCAGCAAGGGGCTCAGCGACTACACCTTC

V: TRBV30
D: NA
J: TRBJ1-1
size: NA
CDR3: CAWSVGVNTEAFF
DNA: TGTGCCTGGAGTGTGGGAGTGAACACTGAAGCTTTCTTT

V: TRBV5-6
D: NA
J: TRBJ2-2
size: NA
CDR3: CASSLDREGTGELFF
DNA: TGTGCCAGCAGCTTGGACAGGGAGGGAACCGGGGAGCTGTTTTTT

V: TRBV5-6
D: NA
J: TRBJ2-7
size: NA
CDR3: CASTQEGSPYEQYF
DNA: TGTGCCAGCACCCAGGAGGGTTCCCCCTACGAGCAGTACTTC

V: TRBV19
D: NA
J: TRBJ1-2
size: NA
CDR3: CASSPRPQMGYGYTF
DNA: TGTGCCAGTAGTCCTCGACCCCAGATGGGTTATGGCTACACCTTC

V: TRBV30
D: NA
J: TRBJ2-2
size: few
CDR3: CAFNVHGELFF
DNA: TGTGCCTTCAACGTCCACGGGGAGCTGTTTTTT

V: TRBV6-1
D: NA
J: TRBJ2-7
size: NA
CDR3: CALDGETYEQYF
DNA: TGTGCCCTAGATGGAGAAACTTACGAGCAGTACTTC